The 7 T cell receptor beta chains below come from one sample, sequenced in a study of shared clonotypes between healthy human individuals. Profiled with immunoSEQ multiplex PCR; TCRdb holds only in-frame clones, not every one. The sample yields millions of clones, roughly 94% seen once. Sequencing was carried out using naive CD4+ T cells sorted from blood. Subset: CD45RA+ positively selected. Receptors were obtained from a man between 18 and 29 years old in good health.

This clone has just a few counts. The chain recombines TRBV5-1 with TRBJ2-5, with 9 bases that match TRBD2. The trim removed 5 bases at V and 5 bases at J, leaving 10 bases unmatched. Germline lookup yields CDR1 SGHRS and CDR2 YFSETQ. The CDR3 consists of 15 residues. The CDR3 region is CASSSGGRAKETQYF. DNA for the CDR3: TGCGCCAGCAGTTCGGGCGGGAGGGCCAAGGAGACCCAGTACTTC.

The CDR3: CASSLELADPVGETQYF. The DNA for the CDR3 is TGTGCCAGCAGCTTGGAACTAGCGGATCCCGTGGGAGAGACCCAGTACTTC. V gene TRBV5-6 combines with J gene TRBJ2-5; 8 nucleotides agree with TRBD2. V lost 0 bases and J lost 4; bases outside the gene matches: 11. CDR3 length: 17 amino acids. Germline V gives CDR1 SGHDT, CDR2 YYEEEE.

The rearrangement joins TRBV6-1 to TRBJ2-5; 9 nucleotides align to TRBD1. Germline CDR1 reads MNHNS; CDR2 reads SASEGT. CDR3 length: 14 residues. Trimming cost V 6 bases and J 5 bases; bases outside gene matches: 7. The CDR3 DNA reads TGTGCCAGCAGGACACAGGGGGCTGGGGAGACCCAGTACTTC. It translates to CASRTQGAGETQYF.

This clone was detected once. V is TRBV7-9 and J is TRBJ2-3; TRBD1 might be the D (5 bases). The germline gives CDR1 SEHNR, CDR2 FQNEAQ (reference sequence). There are 15 residues in the CDR3. The V and J ends lost 5 bases and 0 bases respectively, with 12 bases between them. CDR3 sequence (DNA): TGTGCCAGCAGCCCTGACAGTCCTAGCACAGATACGCAGTATTTT. Translating gives CASSPDSPSTDTQYF.

The chain couples TRBV7-6 to TRBJ1-1, with no clear D. The germline V gene encodes CDR1 SGHVS and CDR2 FNYEAQ. V was cut by 1 base and J by 1 base, with 7 bases left in between. This CDR3 has 14 amino acids. The CDR3, as DNA: TGTGCCAGCAGCTTAGGGGTAGGGAACACTGAAGCTTTCTTT. This encodes CASSLGVGNTEAFF.

To note about this clone: Other DNA sequences within the sample encode an identical CDR3. The CDR3 here is CASSSTGVNQPQHF. CDR3 DNA: TGTGCCAGCAGCTCAACAGGGGTGAATCAGCCCCAGCATTTT. The chain recombines TRBV7-2 with TRBJ1-5; 7 nucleotides agree with TRBD1. The CDR3 loop spans 14 amino acids. Germline CDR1 is SGHTA and CDR2 is FQGNSA. V lost 4 bases and J lost 4; bases outside the gene matches: 4.

The genes are TRBV7-8 and TRBJ1-2; possible D gene TRBD1, 5 bases. Germline V lookup: CDR1 SGHVS, CDR2 FQNEAQ. The V gene lost 0 bases and the J gene lost 7 bases, with 12 bases spanning the gap. This CDR3 is 14 amino acids long. The CDR3 here is CASSLAEGLGGYTF. CDR3 in DNA: TGTGCCAGCAGCTTAGCGGAGGGGCTCGGTGGCTACACCTTC.